The 8 T cell receptor beta chains reported below all come from one sample, sequenced in a study of blood T cells in healthy people across ages (dated by TCRdb to the mid-2010s). Library creation used 5' RACE. The run used an Illumina HiSeq 2500. A second PCR of about 6 to 11 cycles was run with a J-beta primer mix and a sample-barcoded 5' primer. The public reads were reprocessed in TCRdb via fastp at Q25 and MiXCR, keeping in-frame beta chains. CDR3 protein duplicates are merged, each entry listing the most common genes and DNA. The sample has a few hundred thousand distinct CDR3 sequences on record, less than 30% of them singletons. The ten largest clones represent 29% of the sample. The sequenced sample consisted of blood. The receptors come from a woman in her sixties or seventies in good health.

The chain carries TRBV28 and TRBJ1-1; D is possibly TRBD1 (5 bases). Germline assignment: CDR1 MDHEN and CDR2 SYDVKM. Trimming pared 3 bases from V and 3 bases from J, leaving 8 bases between. This CDR3 is 13 amino acids long. CDR3: CASSFGGHTEAFF. The CDR3 DNA is TGTGCCAGCAGTTTTGGGGGACACACTGAAGCTTTCTTT.

The rearrangement links TRBV5-6 to TRBJ2-1; 11 bases map to TRBD2. J gave up 9 bases and V 0 bases, and 14 bases lay outside the gene matches. Germline values: CDR1 SGHDT, CDR2 YYEEEE. The length of the CDR3 is 18 residues. CDR3 sequence reads: CASSLGLAGGPGRSEQFF. The CDR3 DNA is TGTGCCAGCAGCTTGGGGTTAGCGGGAGGGCCAGGTCGGAGTGAGCAGTTCTTC.

The table lists this clonotype with many counts. The genes are TRBV4-1 and TRBJ1-4; TRBD1 matches at 7 bases. The CDR3 has 15 residues. V lost 3 bases, J lost 2 bases, and 3 bases stayed unmatched. Germline CDR1 MGHRA, CDR2 YSYEKL. The CDR3 DNA reads as TGCGCCAGCAGCCAGTGGACAGGTACTAATGAAAAACTGTTTTTT. This sequence encodes CASSQWTGTNEKLFF.

The chain links TRBV5-1 to TRBJ1-1; TRBD1 aligns across 8 bases. CDR1 SGHRS and CDR2 YFSETQ come from the germline V gene. This CDR3 has 15 amino acids. V shed 4 bases and J 0 bases; nucleotides not matched to a gene: 5. Here the CDR3 DNA reads TGCGCCAGCAGCGCGGGGGGACAGGTGAACACTGAAGCTTTCTTT. This gives the protein CASSAGGQVNTEAFF.

This chain connects TRBV29-1 to TRBJ2-1; possible D gene TRBD1, 5 bases. CDR3 length: 11 residues. V was pared by 7 bases and J by 2 bases, with 6 bases between. Germline V lookup: CDR1 SQVTM, CDR2 ANQGSEA. CDR3 sequence reads: CSAGTYNEQFF. DNA of the CDR3: TGCAGCGCAGGGACCTACAATGAGCAGTTCTTC.

This clonotype was counted at least ten times. V and J are TRBV28 and TRBJ1-1, with D perhaps TRBD1 (6 bases). Trimming stripped 9 bases from V and 4 bases from J, with 24 bases between. Germline loops: CDR1 MDHEN, CDR2 SYDVKM. This CDR3 spans 16 amino acids. Here the CDR3 DNA reads TGTGCCAGTCAGAGGGGGGGGACCCGGAGCGGCACTGAAGCTTTCTTT. It yields the protein CASQRGGTRSGTEAFF. Variable domain in full (rest from reference TRBV28 and TRBJ1-1): DVKVTQSSRYLVKRTGEKVFLECVQDMDHENMFWYRQDPGLGLRLIYFSYDVKMKEKGDIPEGYSVSREKKERFSLILESASTNQTSMYLCASQRGGTRSGTEAFFGQGTRLTVV.

This clonotype has more than one count but fewer than ten. CDR3 in amino acids: CSVTKTGGVETQYF. CDR3 DNA sequence: TGCAGCGTCACGAAGACAGGGGGAGTGGAGACCCAGTACTTC. The chain couples TRBV29-1 to TRBJ2-5; 9 nucleotides align to TRBD1. CDR3 length equals 14 residues. Germline assignment: CDR1 SQVTM and CDR2 ANQGSEA. The V segment lost 6 bases and the J segment 5 bases; nucleotides outside the gene matches: 10.

This clonotype has more than one count but fewer than ten. The chain recombines TRBV20-1 with TRBJ2-5; perhaps TRBD1 as D (6 bases). The J call may be in error: the DNA end matches TRBJ2-1 better. Germline-derived CDR1 and CDR2 are DFQATT and SNEGSKA (reference sequence). The CDR3 spans 16 residues. The CDR3 reads CSASDITGYALNEQFF. As DNA, the CDR3 is TGCAGTGCTAGCGACATAACAGGGTATGCCCTCAATGAGCAGTTCTTC.